Following are 5 T cell receptor beta chains from one sample sequenced in a study of T cells in Graves' hyperthyroidism and ophthalmopathy. What was amplified from RNA transcripts were TCR beta CDR3 regions. During a first-round RT-PCR of the TCR CDR3, the HTBI primer set was used. A single record per CDR3 protein comes from TCRdb applying MiXCR to the multiplex PCR reads. The sample contains 360,000 or so distinct CDR3 sequences, 15% to 20% of which appear only once. The sample was blood. The receptor source for this set is a woman aged 40 to 49 with Graves' ophthalmopathy.

There are many counts of this clonotype. CDR3 DNA: TGCAGTGCTAGAGATGCCGGGGGCCGGACAACGGCGGAGCAGTACTTC. It specifies CSARDAGGRTTAEQYF. The V and J genes are TRBV20-1 and TRBJ2-7; tentatively, D is TRBD1 or TRBD2 (6 bases each). The V gene lost 0 bases and the J gene lost 7 bases, with 22 bases spanning the gap. Germline loops: CDR1 DFQATT, CDR2 SNEGSKA (reference sequence). The CDR3 runs to 16 residues.

The chain carries TRBV7-2 and TRBJ2-5; 9 positions match TRBD2. Germline values: CDR1 SGHTA, CDR2 FQGNSA. The CDR3 extends over 15 amino acids. The ends lost 3 bases at V and 4 bases at J; junction bases unmatched: 6. The CDR3 loop is CASSLTSGASETQYF. In DNA form, the CDR3 reads TGTGCCAGCAGCTTGACTAGCGGAGCCTCAGAGACCCAGTACTTC.

This clonotype was counted many times. The genes are TRBV2 and TRBJ1-5; TRBD1 aligns across 7 bases. J lost 7 bases, V lost 8 bases, and 8 bases had no gene match. Germline lookup yields CDR1 SNHLY and CDR2 FYNNEI. The CDR3 is 13 residues long. The DNA of the CDR3 is TGTGCCAGCGTAGACAGGGATGGCCAGCCCCAGCATTTT. Protein sequence: CASVDRDGQPQHF.

The genes are TRBV6-2 or TRBV6-3 and TRBJ1-1; D remains ambiguous. Germline-derived CDR1 and CDR2 are MNHEY and SVGEGT. V was shortened by 6 bases and J by 3 bases, with 17 bases between the two germline ends. The CDR3 length is 15 residues. CDR3 in DNA: TGTGCCAGCAGCGACCGTGACGGCGGGGACACTGAAGCTTTCTTT. Translated: CASSDRDGGDTEAFF.

This clonotype has just a few counts. The rearrangement joins TRBV6-2 or TRBV6-3 to TRBJ1-2; 8 nucleotides match TRBD1. Looked up from germline, CDR1 is MNHEY and CDR2 is SVGEGT. The V segment lost 6 bases and the J segment 4 bases; nucleotides outside the gene matches: 7. The CDR3 is 14 residues long. The CDR3 DNA is TGTGCCAGCAGGAGGACAGGGAGCGTCTATGGCTACACCTTC. Translating it yields CASRRTGSVYGYTF.